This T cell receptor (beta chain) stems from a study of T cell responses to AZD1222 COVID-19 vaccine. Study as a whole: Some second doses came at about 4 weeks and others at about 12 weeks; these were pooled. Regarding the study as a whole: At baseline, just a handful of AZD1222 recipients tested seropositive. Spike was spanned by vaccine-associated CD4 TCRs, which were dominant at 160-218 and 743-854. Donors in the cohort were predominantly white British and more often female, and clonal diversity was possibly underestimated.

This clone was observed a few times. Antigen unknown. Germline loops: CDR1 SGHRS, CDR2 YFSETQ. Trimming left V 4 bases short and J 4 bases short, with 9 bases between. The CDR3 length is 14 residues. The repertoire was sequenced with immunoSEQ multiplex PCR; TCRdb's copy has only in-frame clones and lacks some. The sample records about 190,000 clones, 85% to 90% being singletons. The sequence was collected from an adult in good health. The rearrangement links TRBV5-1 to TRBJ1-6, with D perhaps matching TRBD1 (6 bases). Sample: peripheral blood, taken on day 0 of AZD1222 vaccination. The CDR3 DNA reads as TGCGCCAGCAGCGTTGGACAGTATAATTCACCCCTCCACTTT. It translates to CASSVGQYNSPLHF.